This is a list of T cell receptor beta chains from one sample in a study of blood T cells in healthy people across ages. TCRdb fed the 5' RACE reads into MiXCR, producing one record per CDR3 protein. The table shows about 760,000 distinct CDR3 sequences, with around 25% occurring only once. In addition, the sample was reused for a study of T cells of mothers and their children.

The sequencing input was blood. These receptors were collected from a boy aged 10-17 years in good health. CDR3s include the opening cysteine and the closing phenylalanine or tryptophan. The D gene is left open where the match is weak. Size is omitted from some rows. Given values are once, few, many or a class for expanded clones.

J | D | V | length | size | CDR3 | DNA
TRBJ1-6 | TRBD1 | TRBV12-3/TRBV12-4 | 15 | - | CASSPRDRAFSPLHF | TGTGCCAGCAGTCCCCGGGACAGGGCTTTTTCACCCCTCCACTTT
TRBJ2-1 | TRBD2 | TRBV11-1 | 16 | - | CASSSQRGGIQYEQFF | TGTGCCAGCAGCTCTCAAAGGGGAGGGATACAATACGAGCAGTTCTTC
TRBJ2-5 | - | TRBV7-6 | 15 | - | CASSSTLSPQETQYF | TGTGCCAGCAGCTCAACCCTAAGCCCTCAAGAGACCCAGTACTTC
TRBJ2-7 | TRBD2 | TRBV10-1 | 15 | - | CASSGPDSGRNEQYF | TGCGCCAGCAGTGGCCCGGACAGCGGGAGGAACGAGCAGTACTTC
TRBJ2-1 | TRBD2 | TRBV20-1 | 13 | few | CSAWTSSYNEQFF | TGCAGTGCCTGGACTAGCTCCTACAATGAGCAGTTCTTC
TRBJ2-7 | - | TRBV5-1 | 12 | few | CASSRSGLEQYF | TGCGCCAGCAGTCGGTCGGGGCTTGAGCAGTACTTC
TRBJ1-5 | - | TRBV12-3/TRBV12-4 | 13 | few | CASRQGGSQPQHF | TGTGCCAGCAGACAAGGGGGGAGCCAGCCCCAGCATTTT
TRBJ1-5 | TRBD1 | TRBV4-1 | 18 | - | CASSQDQGLTGEYQPQHF | TGCGCCAGCAGCCAAGATCAGGGCCTAACAGGGGAATATCAGCCCCAGCATTTT
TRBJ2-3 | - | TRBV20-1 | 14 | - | CSARGRGATDTQYF | TGCAGTGCTAGAGGACGGGGGGCCACAGATACGCAGTATTTT
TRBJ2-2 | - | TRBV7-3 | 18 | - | CASSLTVERGALPGELFF | TGTGCCAGCAGCTTAACGGTTGAGAGGGGGGCGCTCCCCGGGGAGCTGTTTTTT
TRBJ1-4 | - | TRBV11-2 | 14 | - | CASSQRWEGEKLFF | TGTGCCAGCAGCCAGCGCTGGGAGGGTGAAAAACTGTTTTTT
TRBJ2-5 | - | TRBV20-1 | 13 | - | CSPRGGSVETQYF | TGCAGTCCCCGGGGCGGTTCGGTGGAGACCCAGTACTTC
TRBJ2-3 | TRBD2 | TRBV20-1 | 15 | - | CSARRLAEVTDTQYF | TGCAGTGCTAGAAGACTAGCGGAGGTCACAGATACGCAGTATTTT
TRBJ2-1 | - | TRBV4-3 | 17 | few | CASSQEGDRSSYNEQFF | TGCGCCAGCAGCCAAGAAGGGGACCGAAGCTCCTACAATGAGCAGTTCTTC
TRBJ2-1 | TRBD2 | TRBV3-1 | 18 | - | CASSQDPRTSGFYNEQFF | TGTGCCAGCAGCCAAGATCCTCGGACTAGCGGGTTCTACAATGAGCAGTTCTTC
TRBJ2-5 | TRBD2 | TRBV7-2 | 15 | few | CASSTVAGGGETQYF | TGTGCCAGCAGTACTGTAGCGGGGGGTGGGGAGACCCAGTACTTC
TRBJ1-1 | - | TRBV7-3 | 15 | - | CASSSIRDVNTEAFF | TGTGCCAGCAGCTCAATCCGGGACGTGAACACTGAAGCTTTCTTT
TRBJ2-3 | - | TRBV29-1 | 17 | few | CSVEISGGPSVADTQYF | -
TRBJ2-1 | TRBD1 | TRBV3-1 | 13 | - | CASSADRGNEQFF | TGTGCCAGCAGCGCGGACAGGGGGAATGAGCAGTTCTTC
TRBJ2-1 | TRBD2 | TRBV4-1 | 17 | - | CASSQAWRAGVYNEQFF | TGCGCCAGCAGCCAAGCTTGGCGAGCGGGAGTCTACAATGAGCAGTTCTTC
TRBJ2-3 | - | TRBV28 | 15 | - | CASSLGEARTDTQYF | TGTGCCAGCAGTTTGGGAGAGGCCCGCACAGATACGCAGTATTTT
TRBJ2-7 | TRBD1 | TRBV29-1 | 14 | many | CSVVVRDRGREQYF | TGCAGCGTTGTAGTCCGGGACAGGGGTCGCGAGCAGTACTTC
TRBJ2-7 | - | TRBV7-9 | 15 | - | CASSADMTFSYEQYF | TGTGCCAGCAGCGCCGACATGACGTTCTCCTACGAGCAGTACTTC
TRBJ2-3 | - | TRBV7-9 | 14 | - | CASSLAVSTDTQYF | TGTGCCAGCAGCTTAGCGGTTAGCACAGATACGCAGTATTTT
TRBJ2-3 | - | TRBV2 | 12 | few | CASSGPWDTQYF | TGTGCCAGCAGCGGGCCTTGGGATACGCAGTATTTT
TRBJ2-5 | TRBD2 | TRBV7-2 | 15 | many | CASSLWTSGEETQYF | TGTGCCAGCAGCCTGTGGACTAGCGGAGAAGAGACCCAGTACTTC
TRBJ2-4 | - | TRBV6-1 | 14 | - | CASSDQGAKNIQYF | TGTGCCAGCAGTGACCAGGGTGCCAAAAACATTCAGTACTTC
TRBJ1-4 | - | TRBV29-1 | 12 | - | CSVGSGPEKLFF | TGCAGCGTTGGATCCGGTCCGGAAAAACTGTTTTTT
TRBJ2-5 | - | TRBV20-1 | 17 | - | CSARGGQGRSAQETQYF | TGCAGTGCTAGGGGGGGGCAGGGCCGATCGGCCCAAGAGACCCAGTACTTC
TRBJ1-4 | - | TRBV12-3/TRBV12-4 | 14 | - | CASGAWGDGEKLFF | TGTGCCAGCGGCGCGTGGGGGGACGGTGAAAAACTGTTTTTT
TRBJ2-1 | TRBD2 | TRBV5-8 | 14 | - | CASSLVGTSNEQFF | TGTGCCAGCAGCTTGGTGGGGACTAGCAATGAGCAGTTCTTC
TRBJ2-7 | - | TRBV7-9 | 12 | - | CATSGQLYEQYF | TGTGCCACCTCGGGGCAGCTCTACGAGCAGTACTTC
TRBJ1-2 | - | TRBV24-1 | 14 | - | CATSDVTVTYGYTF | TGTGCCACCAGTGATGTGACGGTCACCTATGGCTACACCTTC